This T cell receptor beta chain emerged from a study of blood T cell repertoires in COVID-19. Study-wide context: COVID-19 samples from acute and convalescent phases originated in the United States, Italy and Spain.

Libraries were prepared by immunoSEQ multiplex PCR; TCRdb keeps only in-frame clonotypes and omits some of them. The sample includes around 150,000 clones, roughly 80% of them seen just once. The CDR3 runs 18 residues. Losses at the gene ends were 5 bases for V and 0 bases for J; bases not matched to a gene: 12. Germline V gene sequence: CDR1 SGDLS, CDR2 YYNGEE. The sample was PBMCs or T cells enriched from blood (not recorded which). The source is a man between 50 and 59 years old who had recovered from COVID-19. The chain carries TRBV9 and TRBJ2-7, with 12 bases lining up with TRBD1. CDR3 nucleotides: TGTGCCAGCAGACCGAACCGGGACAGGGGGCCCCGCTCCTACGAGCAGTACTTC. This translates into CASRPNRDRGPRSYEQYF. Using reference TRBV9 and TRBJ2-7 for the parts outside the CDR3, the full variable domain is DSGVTQTPKHLITATGQRVTLRCSPRSGDLSVYWYQQSLDQGLQFLIQYYNGEERAKGNILERFSAQQFPDLHSELNLSSLELGDSALYFCASRPNRDRGPRSYEQYFGPGTRLTVT.